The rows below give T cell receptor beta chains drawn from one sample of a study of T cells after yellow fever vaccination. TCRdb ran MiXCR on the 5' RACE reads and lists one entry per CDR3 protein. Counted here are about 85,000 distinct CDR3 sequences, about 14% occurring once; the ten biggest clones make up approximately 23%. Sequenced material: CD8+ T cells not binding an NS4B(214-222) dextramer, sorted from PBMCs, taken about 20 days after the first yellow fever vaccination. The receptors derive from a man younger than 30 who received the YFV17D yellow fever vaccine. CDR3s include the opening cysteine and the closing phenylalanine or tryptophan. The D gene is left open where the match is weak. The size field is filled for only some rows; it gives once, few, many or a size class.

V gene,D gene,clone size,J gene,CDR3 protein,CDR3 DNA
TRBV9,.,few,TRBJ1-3,CASSAPGSGNTIYF,TGTGCCAGCAGCGCCCCAGGGTCTGGAAACACCATATATTTT
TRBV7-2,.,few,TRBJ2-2,CASSLTGRVVAGELFF,TGTGCCAGCAGCTTAACCGGCAGGGTGGTTGCCGGGGAGCTGTTTTTT
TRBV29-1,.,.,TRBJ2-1,CSVEQDNNEQFF,TGCAGCGTTGAACAGGACAATAATGAGCAGTTCTTC
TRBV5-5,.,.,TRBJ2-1,CASSLSGRYNEQFF,TGTGCCAGCAGCTTAAGTGGGAGATACAATGAGCAGTTCTTC
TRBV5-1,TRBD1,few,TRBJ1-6,CASSFGQGQTPLHF,TGCGCCAGCAGCTTCGGACAGGGCCAAACACCCCTCCACTTT
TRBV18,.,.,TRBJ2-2,CASSPYRTSNTGELFF,TGTGCCAGCTCACCATACAGGACCTCGAACACCGGGGAGCTGTTTTTT
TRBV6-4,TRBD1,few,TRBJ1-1,CASGQGRVEAFF,TGTGCCAGCGGACAGGGTAGGGTTGAAGCTTTCTTT
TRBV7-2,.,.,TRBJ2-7,CASSRSGGWYEQYF,TGTGCCAGCAGTCGGTCCGGGGGATGGTACGAGCAGTACTTC
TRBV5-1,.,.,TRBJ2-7,CASSRLGGLDEQYF,TGCGCCAGCAGCCGGTTGGGGGGGCTGGACGAGCAGTACTTC
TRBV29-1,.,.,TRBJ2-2,CSVEARQNTGELFF,TGCAGCGTTGAAGCCCGGCAGAACACCGGGGAGCTGTTTTTT
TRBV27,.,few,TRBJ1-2,CASSFGGNYGYTF,TGTGCCAGCAGTTTTGGAGGGAACTATGGCTACACCTTC
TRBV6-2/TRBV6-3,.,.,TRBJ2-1,CASREDGSSYNEQFF,TGTGCCAGCAGAGAGGACGGTTCCTCCTACAATGAGCAGTTCTTC
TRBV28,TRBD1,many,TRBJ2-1,CASSPGTGDANEQFF,TGTGCCAGCAGTCCCGGGACAGGGGACGCCAATGAGCAGTTCTTC
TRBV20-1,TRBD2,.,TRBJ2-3,CSASADSGGADTQYF,TGCAGTGCTTCGGCGGATAGCGGGGGGGCAGATACGCAGTATTTT
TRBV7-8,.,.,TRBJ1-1,CASSLIEGPGQGNTEAFF,TGTGCCAGCAGCCTAATAGAGGGACCTGGTCAGGGTAACACTGAAGCTTTCTTT
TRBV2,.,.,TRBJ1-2,CAKRGNGYTF,TGTGCCAAAAGGGGTAATGGCTACACCTTC
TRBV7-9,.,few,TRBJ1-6,CASRSGGSYNSPLHF,TGTGCCAGCAGGAGCGGGGGCTCCTATAATTCACCCCTCCACTTT
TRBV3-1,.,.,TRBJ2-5,CASSHLSGSQETQYF,TGTGCCAGCAGCCACCTGTCAGGCTCCCAAGAGACCCAGTACTTC
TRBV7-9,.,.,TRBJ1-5,CASSLVGGNQPQHF,TGTGCCAGCAGCTTAGTAGGGGGCAATCAGCCCCAGCATTTT
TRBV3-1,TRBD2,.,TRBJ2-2,CASRWTSTITGELFF,TGTGCCAGCAGATGGACTAGCACAATCACCGGGGAGCTGTTTTTT